This TCR beta chain was recorded in a study of tumor-infiltrating lymphocytes in oesophageal squamous cell carcinoma. V lost 8 bases and J lost 14, with 26 bases in between. The germline V gene has CDR1 KGHSH and CDR2 LQKENI. The CDR3 contains 14 residues. Each CDR3 protein is one row after TCRdb ran MiXCR on the PCR reads. This table holds about 13,000 distinct CDR3 sequences, roughly 50% found once. The source material was esophageal tumor tissue. J is TRBJ2-3 and V is TRBV18; either TRBD1 or TRBD2 may fit D (5 bases each). This TCR was recovered from a male donor with esophageal squamous cell carcinoma. CDR3 in amino acids: CASPRSGNTGELYF. The DNA of the CDR3 is TGTGCCAGCCCCAGGTCAGGGAACACCGGGGAGCTGTATTTT. Filled out from reference TRBV18 and TRBJ2-3, the complete variable domain reads NAGVMQNPRHLVRRRGQEARLRCSPMKGHSHVYWYRQLPEEGLKFMVYLQKENIIDESGMPKERFSAEFPKEGPSILRIQQVVRGDSAAYFCASPRSGNTGELYFGPGTRLTVL.